Following are 11 T cell receptor beta chains from one sample sequenced in a study of blood T cell repertoires in COVID-19. Method: immunoSEQ multiplex PCR; TCRdb's copy keeps in-frame clones and lacks some. The table records some 100,000 clones, more than 75% of them present only once. Sequencing input: peripheral blood. These receptors came from a man between 25 and 39 years old in a cohort sampled during active COVID-19.

The chain recombines TRBV5-4 with TRBJ1-1, with D maybe TRBD1 (6 bases). The V gene's germline CDR1 is SGHNT and CDR2 YYREEE (reference sequence). The CDR3 extends over 15 amino acids. V shed 6 bases and J shed 5 bases, with 20 bases lying between them. The CDR3 DNA follows: TGTGCCAGCATCCCCGGGGGGGCGGGGGGAACTGAAGCTTTCTTT. The encoded protein is CASIPGGAGGTEAFF.

J is TRBJ2-1 and V is TRBV5-1; a weak D match, TRBD2 (6 bases). Trimming removed 1 base from V and 7 bases from J, with 15 bases in between. CDR1 is SGHRS, CDR2 YFSETQ, per germline. CDR3 size: 15 residues. The CDR3, as DNA: TGCGCCAGCAGCTTGTCGAGAATGCGGGGAAATGAGCAGTTCTTC. This encodes CASSLSRMRGNEQFF.

The chain has TRBV7-2 and TRBJ1-5; D not certain. The CDR3 is 13 amino acids. V was shortened by 5 bases and J by 1 base, with 6 bases between the two germline ends. Germline V CDR1 and CDR2: SGHTA, FQGNSA. CDR3 residues: CASSGSSNQPQHF. DNA of the CDR3: TGTGCCAGCAGCGGCTCCAGCAATCAGCCCCAGCATTTT.

The rearrangement links TRBV11-1 to TRBJ1-1; 10 bases line up with TRBD1. The germline CDR1 and CDR2 sequences are SGHAT and FQDESV (reference sequence). V shed 3 bases and J 5 bases; nucleotides not matched to a gene: 6. The CDR3 is 15 residues long. The CDR3 loop reads CASSFLDRGRTEAFF. Here the CDR3 DNA reads TGTGCCAGCAGCTTCCTAGACAGGGGGCGAACTGAAGCTTTCTTT. Full variable domain (missing parts from reference TRBV11-1 and TRBJ1-1): EAEVAQSPRYKITEKSQAVAFWCDPISGHATLYWYRQILGQGPELLVQFQDESVVDDSQLPKDRFSAERLKGVDSTLKIQPAELGDSAMYLCASSFLDRGRTEAFFGQGTRLTVV.

This rearrangement joins TRBV7-3 to TRBJ1-1, with TRBD1 as a possible D gene (5 bases). Per germline, CDR1 SGHTA and CDR2 FQGTGA. The CDR3 has 14 amino acids. V shed 5 bases and J shed 1 base, with 11 bases lying between them. Here the CDR3 DNA reads TGTGCCAGCAGCCGCGGGGGTAAGAACACTGAAGCTTTCTTT. Its protein product is CASSRGGKNTEAFF. Full variable domain (remainder filled in from reference TRBV7-3 and TRBJ1-1): GAGVSQTPSNKVTEKGKYVELRCDPISGHTALYWYRQSLGQGPEFLIYFQGTGAADDSGLPNDRFFAVRPEGSVSTLKIQRTERGDSAVYLCASSRGGKNTEAFFGQGTRLTVV.

The V gene is TRBV5-5, the J gene TRBJ2-5, with 8 bases that match TRBD2. The germline V gene has CDR1 SGHKS and CDR2 YYEKEE (reference sequence). The ends lost 2 bases at V and 1 base at J; junction bases unmatched: 7. The CDR3 length is 16 residues. The CDR3 reads CASSLREGSGQETQYF. In nucleotides, the CDR3 is TGTGCCAGCAGCTTACGGGAGGGGTCAGGCCAAGAGACCCAGTACTTC.

This rearrangement joins TRBV6-5 to TRBJ1-1; 8 bases agree with TRBD1. J lost 7 bases, V lost 2 bases, and 9 bases had no gene match. The germline V gene has CDR1 MNHEY and CDR2 SVGAGI. This CDR3 has 15 residues. The DNA of the CDR3 is TGTGCCAGCAGTTACGACACGGACAGGGCCGTTGAAGCTTTCTTT. Translated: CASSYDTDRAVEAFF.

The chain couples TRBV18 to TRBJ1-2, with D perhaps matching TRBD1 (5 bases). The CDR3 totals 13 residues. V dropped 2 bases and J dropped 5 bases, with 9 bases sitting between them. Germline V gene sequence: CDR1 KGHSH, CDR2 LQKENI. The CDR3 DNA sequence: TGTGCCAGCTCACCAGACGGGGGGTATGGCTACACCTTC. This codes for CASSPDGGYGYTF. The full variable domain, rest sourced from reference TRBV18 and TRBJ1-2, is NAGVMQNPRHLVRRRGQEARLRCSPMKGHSHVYWYRQLPEEGLKFMVYLQKENIIDESGMPKERFSAEFPKEGPSILRIQQVVRGDSAAYFCASSPDGGYGYTFGSGTRLTVV.

The chain carries TRBV28 and TRBJ1-5, with D perhaps matching TRBD1 (6 bases). The ends were cut back, 1 base at V and 7 bases at J, with 11 bases in the middle. The CDR3 consists of 14 residues. CDR1 MDHEN and CDR2 SYDVKM come from the germline V gene. The chain's CDR3 is CASSLFGGGQPQHF. CDR3 sequence (DNA): TGTGCCAGCAGTTTATTTGGGGGCGGACAGCCCCAGCATTTT.

The J gene is TRBJ2-3, the V gene TRBV5-1; 8 nucleotides line up with TRBD2. The germline gives CDR1 SGHRS, CDR2 YFSETQ. This CDR3 comprises 17 residues. J was trimmed by 1 base and V by 2 bases; bases with no gene match: 9. For the CDR3, the DNA is TGCGCCAGCAGCTTAACGGGGGGGCCGGGTGGCACAGATACGCAGTATTTT. Translation: CASSLTGGPGGTDTQYF. Complete variable domain (other parts from reference TRBV5-1 and TRBJ2-3): KAGVTQTPRYLIKTRGQQVTLSCSPISGHRSVSWYQQTPGQGLQFLFEYFSETQRNKGNFPGRFSGRQFSNSRSEMNVSTLELGDSALYLCASSLTGGPGGTDTQYFGPGTRLTVL.

This chain connects TRBV4-1 to TRBJ2-7; 7 nucleotides line up with TRBD2. CDR3 size: 14 residues. V was clipped by 4 bases and J by 4 bases; unmatched bases: 7. Per germline, CDR1 MGHRA and CDR2 YSYEKL. DNA of the CDR3: TGCGCCAGCAGCCGAGCGGGAACCCAATACGAGCAGTACTTC. Translated, it gives CASSRAGTQYEQYF.